This TCR beta chain was recorded in a study of blood T cell repertoires in COVID-19. Study details: In each case, the material was cDNA or gDNA derived from T cells, B-cell-depleted T cells, or PBMCs.

The protocol was immunoSEQ multiplex PCR, while the TCRdb copy is restricted to in-frame clones and leaves out a portion. The sample contains some 250,000 clones, 82% of which appear only once. The CDR3 totals 14 residues. Germline V lookup: CDR1 SGHTA, CDR2 FQGNSA. V was pared by 3 bases and J by 6 bases, with 11 bases between. This sequence was found in a woman between 55 and 75 years old with active or convalescent COVID-19. The sample comprised peripheral blood. V gene TRBV7-2 combines with J gene TRBJ2-2, with D perhaps matching TRBD2 (6 bases). The CDR3 coding sequence is TGTGCCAGCAGCTTTGCGACTAGTTCCGGGGAGCTGTTTTTT. Its translation is CASSFATSSGELFF.